This T cell receptor beta chain was identified in a study of blood T cell repertoires in COVID-19. About the research overall: Nucleic acid was either cDNA or gDNA, and it came from T cells, B-cell-depleted T cells, or PBMCs.

Some clones are missing from TCRdb's copy, which holds only in-frame ones; the method was immunoSEQ multiplex PCR. Here the sample spans about 330,000 clones, about 91% being singletons. Germline assignment: CDR1 SGHKS and CDR2 YYEKEE (reference sequence). The CDR3 runs to 15 residues. V trimming: 3 bases; J trimming: 8 bases; junction bases outside the gene matches: 12. Seattle researchers signed up patients amid active infection and tracked them longitudinally. The rearrangement uses TRBV5-5 and TRBJ1-2, with 8 positions matching TRBD1. This receptor was obtained from a man aged 25 to 45 with COVID-19, enrolled during active disease. Sequencing was performed on peripheral blood. DNA for the CDR3: TGTGCCAGCAGCTCGGAAATCCGGGACAGGCGAGGCTACACCTTC. Protein: CASSSEIRDRRGYTF.